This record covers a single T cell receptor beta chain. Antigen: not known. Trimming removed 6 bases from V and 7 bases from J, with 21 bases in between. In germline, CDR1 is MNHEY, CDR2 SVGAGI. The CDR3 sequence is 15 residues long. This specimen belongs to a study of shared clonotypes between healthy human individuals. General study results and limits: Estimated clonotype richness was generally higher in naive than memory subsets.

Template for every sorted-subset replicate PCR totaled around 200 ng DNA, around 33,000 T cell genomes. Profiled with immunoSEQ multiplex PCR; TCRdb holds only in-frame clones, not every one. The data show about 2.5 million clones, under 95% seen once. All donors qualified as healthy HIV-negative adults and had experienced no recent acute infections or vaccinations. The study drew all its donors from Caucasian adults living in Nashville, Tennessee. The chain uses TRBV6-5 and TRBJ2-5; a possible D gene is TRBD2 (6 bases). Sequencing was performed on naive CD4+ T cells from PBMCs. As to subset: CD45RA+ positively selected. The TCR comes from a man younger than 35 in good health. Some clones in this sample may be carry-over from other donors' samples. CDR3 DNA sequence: TGTGCCAGCAGAACGGGCCTAGCGAGTCAGGGGACCCAGTACTTC. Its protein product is CASRTGLASQGTQYF.